Here is one TCR beta chain with its context. The antigen remains unidentified. The PCR used 60 Vbeta and 13 Jbeta primers. Libraries were prepared by immunoSEQ multiplex PCR; TCRdb keeps only in-frame clonotypes and omits some of them. This table holds 250,000 to 350,000 clones, 86% found once. V dropped 4 bases and J dropped 2; count of bases not matched to a gene: 8. CDR3 length equals 15 residues. Germline CDR1 reads MNHEY; CDR2 reads SVGAGI. The data originate from a study of cytomegalovirus exposure and HLA in healthy donors. Study-level information: One earlier analysis, a look at 150 million to 200 million T cells, found almost 120 million unique TCR beta sequences. General study points: Among TCR sequences, most were rare, though some public TCRs appeared in many donors. Most subjects had HLA-A and HLA-B alleles reportedly predicted accurately by TCR beta sequences.

This rearrangement joins TRBV6-5 to TRBJ2-7, with 7 positions matching TRBD1. The TCR originated in a man in his forties in good health and CMV-seropositive. The sample comprised PBMCs. CDR3 loop: CASSSDRAPPYEQYF. CDR3 nucleotides: TGTGCCAGCAGTTCTGACAGGGCGCCTCCCTACGAGCAGTACTTC.